The clone carrying this T cell receptor beta chain was found once. Its cognate antigen is unknown. This entry is derived from a study of T cell repertoires in cytomegalovirus infection. Findings and limits, study-wide: The response measured ex vivo was dominated by TCR beta clonotypes (HLA-C-restricted and CMV-specific).

TCRdb ran MiXCR on the reads and lists one entry per CDR3 protein. Among tens of thousands of distinct CDR3 sequences, approximately 39% were seen once, and the ten largest hold just under 95%. Germline-derived CDR1 and CDR2 are KGHSH and LQKENI. With 5 bases clipped from V and 1 base from J, the junction kept 8 bases outside the gene matches. The CDR3 has 16 amino acids. This sequence was found in a human donor in good health (CMV status not recorded). Some clones in this sample may be carry-over from other donors' samples. The sequences come from CD8+ T cells from cultured PBMCs, collected from culture after CMV antigen stimulation. The rearrangement uses TRBV18 and TRBJ2-7, with TRBD2 matching 10 bases. CDR3 sequence: CASSSLAGADSYEQYF. CDR3 DNA sequence: TGTGCCAGCTCATCCCTAGCGGGGGCTGATTCCTACGAGCAGTACTTC.